The 17 T cell receptor beta chains below were found in one sample sequenced in a study of blood T cell repertoires in COVID-19. Libraries were prepared by immunoSEQ multiplex PCR; TCRdb keeps only in-frame clonotypes and omits some of them. The sample shows 410,000 or so clones, 70% to 90% of them seen only once. Sequencing input: peripheral blood. The receptors originated from a woman aged 40 to 49 with COVID-19, enrolled during active disease.

The rearrangement uses TRBV4-1 and TRBJ2-7; 8 bases fit TRBD1. Per germline, CDR1 MGHRA and CDR2 YSYEKL. The CDR3 spans 15 residues. Trimming took 4 bases from V and 1 from J; bases not matched to a gene: 6. The CDR3 spells CASSLRGQGSYEQYF. The CDR3 DNA follows: TGCGCCAGCAGCCTACGTGGACAGGGTTCCTACGAGCAGTACTTC.

V and J are TRBV5-1 and TRBJ2-5; TRBD1 is a possible D gene (5 bases). The CDR3 totals 12 residues. Germline V gene lookup returns CDR1 SGHRS and CDR2 YFSETQ. Trimming removed 1 base at V and 4 bases at J, with 5 bases between. CDR3 nucleotides: TGCGCCAGCAGCTTGACAGGAGAGACCCAGTACTTC. Its protein product is CASSLTGETQYF. Supplemented by reference TRBV5-1 and TRBJ2-5, the full variable domain reads KAGVTQTPRYLIKTRGQQVTLSCSPISGHRSVSWYQQTPGQGLQFLFEYFSETQRNKGNFPGRFSGRQFSNSRSEMNVSTLELGDSALYLCASSLTGETQYFGPGTRLLVL.

CDR3 in DNA: TGTGCCAGCAGCGGGCAGGGATATACGCAGTATTTT. It translates to CASSGQGYTQYF. The genes are TRBV9 and TRBJ2-3; a possible D gene is TRBD1 (5 bases). Germline loops: CDR1 SGDLS, CDR2 YYNGEE. Trimming shortened V by 3 bases and J by 7 bases, and 9 bases separated the two germline ends. This CDR3 has 12 amino acids.

The J gene is TRBJ1-2, the V gene TRBV4-2, with a tentative D call TRBD1 (6 bases). This CDR3 contains 19 residues. The germline V gene encodes CDR1 LGHNA and CDR2 YNFKEQ. V lost 0 bases to trimming and J lost 1 base, with 21 bases between them. The CDR3: CASSQEKGTPLPYNYGYTF. CDR3 bases: TGTGCCAGCAGCCAAGAGAAAGGGACACCGCTGCCATATAACTATGGCTACACCTTC.

The chain links TRBV9 to TRBJ2-1; TRBD2 agrees at 8 bases. J gave up 1 base and V 2 bases, and 11 bases lay outside the gene matches. There are 18 residues in the CDR3. The germline V gene encodes CDR1 SGDLS and CDR2 YYNGEE. The DNA of the CDR3 is TGTGCCAGCAGCGTCTTAGCCCTACGGGGGGGATCCTACAATGAGCAGTTCTTC. Encoded protein: CASSVLALRGGSYNEQFF.

This chain joins TRBV28 and TRBJ2-1; 10 bases agree with TRBD2. The trim removed 4 bases at V and 3 bases at J, leaving 9 bases unmatched. The CDR3 runs 17 residues. Germline assignment: CDR1 MDHEN and CDR2 SYDVKM. This CDR3 is CASSSIPGTSVYNEQFF. The CDR3 DNA reads as TGTGCCAGCAGTTCGATCCCCGGGACTAGCGTCTACAATGAGCAGTTCTTC.

The chain joins TRBV4-1 to TRBJ2-2, with 9 bases fitting TRBD2. V lost 0 bases and J lost 6; bases outside the gene matches: 14. From germline, CDR1 is MGHRA and CDR2 YSYEKL. The CDR3 sequence is 19 residues long. CDR3 nucleotides: TGCGCCAGCAGCCAAGATACCATTGTAGCGGGAGTGGTCCCCGGGGAGCTGTTTTTT. Amino acid sequence: CASSQDTIVAGVVPGELFF.

This clone was seen just once. The genes are TRBV9 and TRBJ1-3; a possible D gene is TRBD1 (6 bases). Germline V gives CDR1 SGDLS, CDR2 YYNGEE. Trimming shortened V by 4 bases and J by 0 bases, and 17 bases separated the two germline ends. This CDR3 is built from 17 residues. The CDR3 DNA sequence: TGTGCCAGCAGCCTCCGGGACACTTCTTACTCTGGAAACACCATATATTTT. Protein: CASSLRDTSYSGNTIYF.

This sequence joins TRBV18 and TRBJ1-3; D is uncertain. Germline values: CDR1 KGHSH, CDR2 LQKENI. Trimming took 8 bases from V and 3 from J, leaving 14 bases between them. The CDR3 length is 14 residues. DNA of the CDR3: TGTGCCAGCACCTCGGAGACGTATGGAAACACCATATATTTT. This translates into CASTSETYGNTIYF.

The V call is TRBV7-2, the J call TRBJ2-7; 11 bases map to TRBD2. CDR3 length equals 13 residues. Per the germline V gene, CDR1 is SGHTA and CDR2 is FQGNSA. The V segment lost 4 bases and the J segment 7 bases; nucleotides outside the gene matches: 3. CDR3 region: CASSSRTSGEQYF. The CDR3 coding sequence is TGTGCCAGCAGCTCTCGGACTAGCGGGGAGCAGTACTTC.

The V gene is TRBV5-6, the J gene TRBJ2-7, with D maybe TRBD2 (5 bases). Germline values: CDR1 SGHDT, CDR2 YYEEEE. CDR3 length: 13 amino acids. Trimming took off 4 bases at V and 6 bases at J, with 14 bases between the two ends. The CDR3 spells CASSVRLNGEQYF. For the CDR3, the DNA is TGTGCCAGCAGCGTAAGACTAAACGGCGAGCAGTACTTC.

With respect to this clone: In the same sample, other DNA sequences code for this CDR3. The rearrangement joins TRBV7-9 to TRBJ1-5; D is uncertain. V was shortened by 0 bases and J by 5 bases, with 5 bases between the two germline ends. The V gene's germline CDR1 is SEHNR and CDR2 FQNEAQ (reference sequence). The CDR3 has 13 residues. The CDR3 here is CASSLAGDQPQHF. The DNA of the CDR3 is TGTGCCAGCAGCTTAGCGGGCGATCAGCCCCAGCATTTT. Using reference TRBV7-9 and TRBJ1-5 for the parts outside the CDR3, the full variable domain is DTGVSQNPRHKITKRGQNVTFRCDPISEHNRLYWYRQTLGQGPEFLTYFQNEAQLEKSRLLSDRFSAERPKGSFSTLEIQRTEQGDSAMYLCASSLAGDQPQHFGDGTRLSIL.

This rearrangement joins TRBV5-5 to TRBJ1-2, with D tentatively TRBD1 (6 bases). Trimming pared 4 bases from V and 2 bases from J, leaving 9 bases between. This CDR3 is built from 13 residues. Germline V gene sequence: CDR1 SGHKS, CDR2 YYEKEE (reference sequence). The CDR3: CASSKGQNYGYTF. The CDR3 DNA sequence: TGTGCCAGCAGCAAGGGACAAAACTATGGCTACACCTTC.

J is TRBJ2-7 and V is TRBV9; D ambiguous. The CDR3 is made up of 14 amino acids. Germline values: CDR1 SGDLS, CDR2 YYNGEE. Trimming removed 0 bases at V and 2 bases at J, with 9 bases between. The CDR3 sequence is CASSVDAVTYEQYF. DNA for the CDR3: TGTGCCAGCAGCGTAGATGCAGTTACCTACGAGCAGTACTTC.

The chain recombines TRBV28 with TRBJ2-3, with D perhaps matching TRBD2 (6 bases). Germline V CDR1 and CDR2: MDHEN, SYDVKM. The CDR3 consists of 14 residues. V gave up 10 bases and J gave up 0 bases, with 14 bases separating them. CDR3 in DNA: TGTGCCACCGCGGAGGGTACCAGCACAGATACGCAGTATTTT. Translated: CATAEGTSTDTQYF.

This chain uses TRBV27 with TRBJ1-6; D not resolved. CDR1 and CDR2 from the germline V gene are MNHEY and SMNVEV (reference sequence). The V end lost 1 base, the J end lost 9 bases, and 10 bases lay between the germline ends. This CDR3 contains 14 residues. CDR3 residues: CASSLLVIGSPLHF. The CDR3, as DNA: TGTGCCAGCAGTTTATTGGTTATCGGTTCACCCCTCCACTTT.

V and J are TRBV19 and TRBJ1-1; D not resolved. The V end lost 7 bases, the J end lost 0 bases, and 12 bases lay between the germline ends. Germline lookup yields CDR1 LNHDA and CDR2 SQIVND (reference sequence). The CDR3 is made up of 14 amino acids. The CDR3 DNA reads TGTGCCAGTACCCCCGGAGGGATGAACACTGAAGCTTTCTTT. Its protein is CASTPGGMNTEAFF.